The source of this T cell receptor beta chain is a study of T cell responses to AZD1222 COVID-19 vaccine. Points from the study as a whole: Donors were mostly white British, more females; clonal diversity possibly underestimated.

The CDR3 totals 13 residues. V dropped 8 bases and J dropped 1; count of bases not matched to a gene: 4. Germline V gives CDR1 MNHEY, CDR2 SMNVEV (reference sequence). TCRdb's table, derived via immunoSEQ multiplex PCR, lists solely in-frame clones and lacks some. The sample includes some 130,000 clones, around nine tenths of them seen just once. Remarks on this clone: Its antigen is currently unknown.

This rearrangement joins TRBV27 to TRBJ1-1, with 7 bases matching TRBD1. Source: peripheral blood, taken on day 0 of AZD1222 vaccination. The receptor was derived from an adult in good health. CDR3 in DNA: TGTGCCAGCGGCCAGGGGGGGAACACTGAAGCTTTCTTT. Translating it yields CASGQGGNTEAFF.